This T cell receptor (beta chain) was profiled in a study of beta chain features in type 1 diabetes. Study at large: On cell yields, gender and age, patients and healthy donors were similar.

The study reverse transcribed the entire isolated RNA, so it sequenced expressed TCRB transcripts. TCRdb keeps only in-frame clones here, not all; method: immunoSEQ multiplex PCR. The sample contains around 350,000 clones, around an eighth of which appear only once. As concerns this clone: Its matching antigen is unknown.

It was one heparinised blood draw, averaging around 120 mL, that each donor gave. Study results and limitations: Insertions at VDJ junctions were less frequent in type 1 diabetes patients. These patients also deleted more nucleotides at the same junctions. In comparison with healthy donors, patients had naive, central memory and Treg TCRB repertoires that appeared more similar.

The CDR3 sequence is 13 residues long. The germline CDR1 and CDR2 sequences are GTSNPN and SVGIG (reference sequence). J lost 7 bases, V lost 4 bases, and 8 bases had no gene match. The chain carries TRBV30 and TRBJ1-2; 8 bases match TRBD1. Sequencing was performed on naive CD4+ T cells from blood. The receptor comes from a man between 18 and 35 years old in good health. The DNA for the CDR3 is TGTGCCTGGAACACCCAGGGGGCTATTGGCTACACCTTC. Encoded protein: CAWNTQGAIGYTF.